This T cell receptor (beta chain) emerged from a study of T cells after yellow fever vaccination. Overall study results and limits: Weaker in magnitude, the secondary response showed a faster peak on day 5 versus 15.

Template-switching 5'RACE yielded the TCR cDNA; a universal primer site and UMIs were added in the process. Each CDR3 protein gets one entry after TCRdb re-called the 5' RACE reads with MiXCR. In the table there are some 130,000 distinct CDR3 sequences, about 6.9% of which are singletons. The CDR3 runs 14 residues. V was cut by 1 base and J by 3 bases, with 8 bases left in between. The germline gives CDR1 SEHNR, CDR2 FQNEAQ (reference sequence). At least ten counts were recorded for this clonotype. Antigen: not known. The TCR originated in a young man who received the YFV17D yellow fever vaccine. The material sequenced was CD4+ T cells sorted from PBMCs, taken 10 days after the yellow fever booster vaccination. The gene calls are TRBV7-9 and TRBJ2-3; D is ambiguous. The CDR3 spells CASSLGQITDTQYF. As DNA, the CDR3 is TGTGCCAGCAGCTTAGGTCAGATTACAGATACGCAGTATTTT.